The clone carrying this TCR beta chain was seen repeatedly, ten times or more. Antigen specificity is unknown. Genomic DNA served as template for TCR beta VDJ and CDR3 profiling. TCRdb analysed the reads with MiXCR anew, one entry per CDR3 protein. In the table there are around 180,000 distinct CDR3 sequences, 50% to 75% of which are singletons. These data belong to a study of CD8+CD57+ T cells in acquired aplastic anemia. Across the whole study: The DNA of sorted CD4+ and CD8+ cells averaged approximately 2.9 ug. Some 11 million reads, on average, were obtained for CD4+ cells from healthy donors.

Germline V gene lookup returns CDR1 LNHDA and CDR2 SQIVND (reference sequence). V lost 5 bases to trimming and J lost 3 bases; unmatched junction nucleotides: 2. This CDR3 spans 13 amino acids. Overall study findings and caveats: Patient and control CD8+ Simpson's diversity was not significantly different. Patients and controls shared about 27 CD8+ CDR3 sequences.

This sequence was found in a human donor in good health. The sample taken for sequencing was sorted CD4+, CD8+, or CD8+CD57+ T cells (not recorded which) from PBMCs. V is TRBV19 and J is TRBJ2-7, with 9 positions matching TRBD1. CDR3 protein: CASSAGQGYEQYF. In DNA form, the CDR3 reads TGTGCCAGTAGTGCGGGACAGGGCTACGAGCAGTACTTC.